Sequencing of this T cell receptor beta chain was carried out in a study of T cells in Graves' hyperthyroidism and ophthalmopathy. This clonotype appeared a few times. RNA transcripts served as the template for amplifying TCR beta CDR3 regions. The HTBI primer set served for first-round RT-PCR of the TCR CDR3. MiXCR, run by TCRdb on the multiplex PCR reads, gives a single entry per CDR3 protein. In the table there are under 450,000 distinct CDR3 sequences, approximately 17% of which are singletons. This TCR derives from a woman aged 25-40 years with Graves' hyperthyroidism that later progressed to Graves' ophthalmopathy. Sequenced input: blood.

CDR3 in DNA: TGTGCCAGCAGCTTGGGACAACGCAATGAAAAACTGTTTTTT. It yields the protein CASSLGQRNEKLFF. The chain couples TRBV5-4 to TRBJ1-4; no firm D call. The CDR3 is 14 amino acids. Per the germline V gene, CDR1 is SGHNT and CDR2 is YYREEE (reference sequence). The germline V and J ends were trimmed by 0 bases and 5 bases, with 8 bases remaining between them. The full variable domain, its missing parts supplied by reference TRBV5-4 and TRBJ1-4, is ETGVTQSPTHLIKTRGQQVTLRCSSQSGHNTVSWYQQALGQGPQFIFQYYREEENGRGNFPPRFSGLQFPNYSSELNVNALELDDSALYLCASSLGQRNEKLFFGSGTQLSVL.